Listed here are 19 T cell receptor beta chains from one sample, sequenced in a study of OX40 agonist ivuxolimab in advanced cancers. Measured with immunoSEQ multiplex PCR; TCRdb has only the in-frame clones, and not every one. This sample has tens of thousands of clones, with about 85% found just once. Sample: CD4+ or CD8+ T cells sorted from blood, taken in a trial of the OX40 agonist ivuxolimab. The source of these receptors is an adult with an advanced solid tumor such as melanoma, head and neck, liver or kidney cancer.

The chain's CDR3 is CASSLSGGQQFF. DNA for the CDR3: TGTGCCAGCAGCCTTAGCGGGGGGCAGCAGTTCTTC. The chain recombines TRBV13 with TRBJ2-1; TRBD2 matches 10 bases. The germline V gene encodes CDR1 PRHDT and CDR2 FYEKMQ (reference sequence). This CDR3 has 12 residues. J gave up 11 bases and V 5 bases, and 3 bases lay outside the gene matches.

In this sample, this clone turned up once. The J gene is TRBJ1-1, the V gene TRBV7-8; D is ambiguous. Germline CDR1 reads SGHVS; CDR2 reads FQNEAQ. The CDR3 has 13 residues. The V end was cut by 5 bases, the J end by 1 base, with 8 bases between. The CDR3 here is CASSLHGNTEAFF. For the CDR3, the DNA is TGTGCCAGCAGCCTACACGGGAACACTGAAGCTTTCTTT.

The table lists this clone with a count of one. This rearrangement joins TRBV5-6 to TRBJ2-3; the D is unclear. Germline CDR1 reads SGHDT; CDR2 reads YYEEEE. CDR3 length: 15 amino acids. Trimming pared 6 bases from V and 0 bases from J, leaving 14 bases between. Written as DNA, the CDR3 is TGTGCCAGCAAACGGGCCAGAATTAGCACAGATACGCAGTATTTT. This codes for CASKRARISTDTQYF.

Here the CDR3 DNA reads TGCGCCAGCAGGGGTATCACCAATCAGCCCCAGCATTTT. It translates to CASRGITNQPQHF. The genes are TRBV5-1 and TRBJ1-5; D unresolved. The CDR3 runs to 13 residues. V gave up 5 bases and J gave up 3 bases, with 9 bases separating them. Germline CDR1 reads SGHRS; CDR2 reads YFSETQ.

This clone has only one observation. V gene TRBV6-5 combines with J gene TRBJ2-1; no clear D gene. V shed 6 bases and J shed 9 bases, with 15 bases lying between them. This CDR3 is built from 13 residues. The germline gives CDR1 MNHEY, CDR2 SVGAGI. CDR3 nucleotides: TGTGCCAGCAGACCAGGACCCCTCAGTGAGCAGTTCTTC. Amino acids: CASRPGPLSEQFF.

CDR3 in DNA: TGTGCCGCGGGCGGCGGGACTAGCGGGTCTGGGGCAGACAATGAGCAGTTCTTC. Its protein is CAAGGGTSGSGADNEQFF. The V and J genes are TRBV10-3 and TRBJ2-1, with 12 bases aligning to TRBD2. V shed 11 bases, J shed 5 bases, and the junction held 19 bases outside the gene matches. The CDR3 contains 18 residues. Germline CDR1 reads ENHRY; CDR2 reads SYGVKD.

The chain couples TRBV2 to TRBJ2-7; D possibly corresponds to TRBD1 (6 bases). V lost 5 bases, J lost 4 bases, and 9 bases lay in between. Germline V gene data show CDR1 as SNHLY and CDR2 as FYNNEI. The CDR3 has 12 amino acids. In DNA, the CDR3 is TGTGCCAGCAGTTCTACAGGGTACGAGCAGTACTTC. Translated, it gives CASSSTGYEQYF.

This CDR3 is CASSLNPTRVRDYTF. CDR3 sequence (DNA): TGCGCCAGCAGCTTGAATCCAACCAGGGTAAGGGACTACACCTTC. The chain carries TRBV5-1 and TRBJ1-2, with TRBD1 as a possible D gene (5 bases). The length of the CDR3 is 15 residues. V lost 1 base to trimming and J lost 10 bases, with 20 bases between them. Germline V CDR1 and CDR2: SGHRS, YFSETQ.

J is TRBJ2-7 and V is TRBV2; 12 bases line up with TRBD2. The CDR3 extends over 18 amino acids. Looked up from germline, CDR1 is SNHLY and CDR2 is FYNNEI. The ends lost 10 bases at V and 7 bases at J; junction bases unmatched: 23. The CDR3 here is CATLTPPRGASGRVEQYF. In DNA, the CDR3 is TGTGCCACCCTCACCCCGCCTCGAGGGGCTAGCGGGAGGGTTGAGCAGTACTTC.

J is TRBJ2-1 and V is TRBV28; TRBD2 might be the D (5 bases). The V end was cut by 4 bases, the J end by 9 bases, with 10 bases between. The CDR3 totals 12 residues. Germline V gene lookup returns CDR1 MDHEN and CDR2 SYDVKM. CDR3 nucleotide sequence: TGTGCCAGCAGTTCACCGGACTTTGAGCAGTTCTTC. Protein sequence: CASSSPDFEQFF.

J is TRBJ2-5 and V is TRBV7-2; TRBD1 matches at 11 bases. CDR1 is SGHTA, CDR2 FQGNSA, per germline. V gave up 1 base and J gave up 5 bases; unmatched junction bases: 6. The CDR3 spans 16 residues. The CDR3 here is CASSLEGTGGSETQYF. The CDR3 nucleotides read TGTGCCAGCAGCTTAGAGGGGACAGGGGGGTCGGAGACCCAGTACTTC.

V and J are TRBV7-2 and TRBJ2-5, with a possible D match to TRBD1 (6 bases). This CDR3 is 16 amino acids long. The V gene's germline CDR1 is SGHTA and CDR2 FQGNSA. V lost 4 bases and J 6 bases, leaving 21 bases between the germline ends. The CDR3 bases are TGTGCCAGCAGCTACACCCAGGGGCTAAGTTCAAAGACCCAGTACTTC. Its protein is CASSYTQGLSSKTQYF.

The chain recombines TRBV7-8 with TRBJ2-1, with 7 nucleotides matching TRBD2. CDR3 length: 14 amino acids. After removal of 1 base from V and 3 bases from J, the junction contained 0 bases not matched to a gene. Germline V CDR1 and CDR2: SGHVS, FQNEAQ. The CDR3 DNA reads as TGTGCCAGCAGCTTAGGCGGGAGCTACAATGAGCAGTTCTTC. Amino acid sequence: CASSLGGSYNEQFF.

The gene calls are TRBV27 and TRBJ2-5, with 14 positions matching TRBD2. Germline assignment: CDR1 MNHEY and CDR2 SMNVEV (reference sequence). V was pared by 5 bases and J by 5 bases, with 7 bases of the junction left unmatched. The CDR3 has 16 amino acids. CDR3 nucleotide sequence: TGTGCCAGCAGTCCAGGGACTAGCGGGAGTCATGAGACCCAGTACTTC. Protein product: CASSPGTSGSHETQYF.

The chain is built from TRBV2 and TRBJ1-2; TRBD1 agrees at 7 bases. V lost 6 bases and J lost 5; bases outside the gene matches: 9. The CDR3 length is 14 residues. Germline V CDR1 and CDR2: SNHLY, FYNNEI. Here the CDR3 DNA reads TGTGCCAGCAGCTCCGGGACAGTGGGGTATGGCTACACCTTC. Translation gives CASSSGTVGYGYTF.

The table lists this clone with a few counts. The rearrangement links TRBV6-6 to TRBJ1-4, with D maybe TRBD1 (5 bases). The CDR3 contains 14 residues. Germline values: CDR1 MNHNY, CDR2 SVGAGI (reference sequence). Trimming took off 5 bases at V and 4 bases at J, with 11 bases between the two ends. The CDR3 loop is CASSTTGGNEKLFF. The CDR3 coding sequence is TGTGCCAGCAGTACCACGGGGGGTAATGAAAAACTGTTTTTT.

The genes are TRBV6-6 and TRBJ2-3; 12 nucleotides align to TRBD2. CDR3 size: 15 residues. The germline V gene encodes CDR1 MNHNY and CDR2 SVGAGI (reference sequence). Losses at the gene ends were 6 bases for V and 3 bases for J; bases not matched to a gene: 4. The CDR3 coding sequence is TGTGCCAGCAGCCGACTAGCGGGAGCGACAGATACGCAGTATTTT. Its translation: CASSRLAGATDTQYF.

The V gene is TRBV19, the J gene TRBJ2-5; TRBD1 aligns across 9 bases. Germline V gives CDR1 LNHDA, CDR2 SQIVND (reference sequence). Trimming at V came to 9 bases and at J to 2 bases, leaving 7 bases not matched to a gene. The CDR3 is 14 residues long. The CDR3 region has the DNA TGTGCCAGCAACCGGGACAGGGAACAAGAGACCCAGTACTTC. Protein: CASNRDREQETQYF.

The rearrangement links TRBV9 to TRBJ2-1; 12 bases agree with TRBD2. This CDR3 region has 16 residues. Unmatched junction bases numbered 2, after V lost 0 bases and J lost 4 bases. Germline V CDR1 and CDR2: SGDLS, YYNGEE. The CDR3: CASSVGTSGAYNEQFF. The CDR3 DNA is TGTGCCAGCAGCGTAGGGACTAGCGGGGCGTACAATGAGCAGTTCTTC.